This note documents a single T cell receptor beta chain sequence. Germline CDR1 SGDLS, CDR2 YYNGEE. After removal of 3 bases from V and 6 bases from J, the junction contained 16 bases not matched to a gene. The CDR3 runs to 17 residues. The sample originates from a study of T cell changes during pregnancy in multiple sclerosis. Produced via immunoSEQ multiplex PCR; TCRdb's table is partial and in-frame only. The sample has fewer than 40,000 clones; 90% are singletons. The receptor was derived from a female donor with multiple sclerosis, enrolled in a pregnancy study. This chain joins TRBV9 and TRBJ1-2; 8 bases match TRBD1. Here the sequenced sample was CD8+ T cells from peripheral blood mononuclear cells, taken before pregnancy. The chain's CDR3 is CASSDQLRTGKRDGYTF. In DNA, the CDR3 is TGTGCCAGCAGCGACCAACTTCGGACAGGGAAGAGAGATGGCTACACCTTC.